The text below deals with one T cell receptor (beta chain). A much larger clone lies one base from this, so it may be a read error. Trimming took off 3 bases at V and 1 base at J, with 6 bases between the two ends. This CDR3 contains 13 residues. The participants were between roughly 18 and 89 years old and came from some 23 US areas. Cohorts were assigned according to the clinical history that participants reported. TCRdb's table, derived via immunoSEQ multiplex PCR, lists solely in-frame clones and lacks some. The table lists under 300,000 clones, roughly nine tenths of them singletons. The sample belongs to a study of blood T cell repertoires in COVID-19. In the study overall: T cells, B-cell-depleted T cells, or PBMCs supplied cDNA or gDNA.

The specimen was PBMCs or T cells enriched from blood (not recorded which). The chain joins TRBV12-3 or TRBV12-4 to TRBJ1-1, with no clear D. The TCR sequence derives from a human donor in a cohort exposed to, infected with or recovered from COVID-19 (not recorded which). The donor label of this sample is uncertain. This CDR3 is CASSFAGNTEAFF. CDR3 in DNA: TGTGCCAGCAGTTTTGCCGGGAACACTGAAGCTTTCTTT.